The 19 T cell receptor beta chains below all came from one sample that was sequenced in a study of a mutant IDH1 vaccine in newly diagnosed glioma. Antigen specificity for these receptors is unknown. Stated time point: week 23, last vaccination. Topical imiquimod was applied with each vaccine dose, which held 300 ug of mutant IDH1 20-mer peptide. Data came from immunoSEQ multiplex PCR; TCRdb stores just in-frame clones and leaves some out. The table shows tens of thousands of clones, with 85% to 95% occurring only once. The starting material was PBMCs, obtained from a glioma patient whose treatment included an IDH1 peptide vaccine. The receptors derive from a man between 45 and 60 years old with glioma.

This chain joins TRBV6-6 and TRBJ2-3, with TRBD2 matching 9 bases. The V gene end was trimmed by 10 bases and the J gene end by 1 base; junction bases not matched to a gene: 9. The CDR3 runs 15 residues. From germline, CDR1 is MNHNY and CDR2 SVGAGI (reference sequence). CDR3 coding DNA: TGTGCCACCCTCCCGGCTAGCGGGGGCACAGATACGCAGTATTTT. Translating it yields CATLPASGGTDTQYF.

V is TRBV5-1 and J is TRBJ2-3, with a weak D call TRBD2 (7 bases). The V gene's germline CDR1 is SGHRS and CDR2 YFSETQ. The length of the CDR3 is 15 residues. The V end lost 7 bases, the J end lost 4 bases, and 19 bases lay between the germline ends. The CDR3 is CASRRGRALSDTQYF. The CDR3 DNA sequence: TGCGCCAGCCGTAGGGGGAGGGCGTTGTCAGATACGCAGTATTTT.

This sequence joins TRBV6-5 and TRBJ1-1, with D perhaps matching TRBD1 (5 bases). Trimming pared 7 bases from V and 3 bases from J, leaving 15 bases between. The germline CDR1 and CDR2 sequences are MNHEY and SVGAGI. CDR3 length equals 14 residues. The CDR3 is CASKIQAVDTEAFF. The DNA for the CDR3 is TGTGCCAGCAAAATACAGGCGGTCGACACTGAAGCTTTCTTT.

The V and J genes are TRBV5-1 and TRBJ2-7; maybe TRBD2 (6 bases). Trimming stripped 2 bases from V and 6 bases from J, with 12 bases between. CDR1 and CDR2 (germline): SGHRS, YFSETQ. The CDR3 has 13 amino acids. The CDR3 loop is CASSFGGTREQYF. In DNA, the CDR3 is TGCGCCAGCAGCTTCGGGGGAACTCGCGAGCAGTACTTC.

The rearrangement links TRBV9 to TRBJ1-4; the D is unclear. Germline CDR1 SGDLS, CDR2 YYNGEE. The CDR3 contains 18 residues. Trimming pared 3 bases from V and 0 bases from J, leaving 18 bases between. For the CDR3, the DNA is TGTGCCAGCAGCGACGGGGTGTCCACAAGGACAACTAATGAAAAACTGTTTTTT. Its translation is CASSDGVSTRTTNEKLFF.

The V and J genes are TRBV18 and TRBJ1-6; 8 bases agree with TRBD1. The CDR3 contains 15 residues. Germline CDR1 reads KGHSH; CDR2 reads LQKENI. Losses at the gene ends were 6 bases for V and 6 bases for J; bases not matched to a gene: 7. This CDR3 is CASSDGQGGNSPLHF. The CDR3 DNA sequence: TGTGCCAGCTCTGACGGACAGGGAGGTAATTCACCCCTCCACTTT.

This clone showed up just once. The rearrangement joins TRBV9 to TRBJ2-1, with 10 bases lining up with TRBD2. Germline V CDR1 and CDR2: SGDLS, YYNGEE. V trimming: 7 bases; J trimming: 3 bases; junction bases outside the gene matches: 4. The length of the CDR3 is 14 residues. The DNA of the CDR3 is TGTGCCAGCGCAGCTAGCGGGGGCTACAATGAGCAGTTCTTC. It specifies CASAASGGYNEQFF.

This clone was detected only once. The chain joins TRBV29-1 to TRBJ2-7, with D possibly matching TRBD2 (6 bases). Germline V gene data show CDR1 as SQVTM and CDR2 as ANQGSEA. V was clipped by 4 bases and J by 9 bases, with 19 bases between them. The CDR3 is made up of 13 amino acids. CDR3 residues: CSVGDGGPRAQYF. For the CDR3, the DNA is TGCAGCGTTGGGGACGGAGGGCCTAGGGCGCAGTACTTC.

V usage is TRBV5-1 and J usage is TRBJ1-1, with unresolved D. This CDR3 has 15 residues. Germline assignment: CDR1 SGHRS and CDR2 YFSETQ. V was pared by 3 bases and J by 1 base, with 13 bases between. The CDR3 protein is CASSSRGPGNTEAFF. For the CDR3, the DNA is TGCGCCAGCAGCTCAAGAGGGCCGGGGAACACTGAAGCTTTCTTT. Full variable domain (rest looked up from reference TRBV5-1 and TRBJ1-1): KAGVTQTPRYLIKTRGQQVTLSCSPISGHRSVSWYQQTPGQGLQFLFEYFSETQRNKGNFPGRFSGRQFSNSRSEMNVSTLELGDSALYLCASSSRGPGNTEAFFGQGTRLTVV.

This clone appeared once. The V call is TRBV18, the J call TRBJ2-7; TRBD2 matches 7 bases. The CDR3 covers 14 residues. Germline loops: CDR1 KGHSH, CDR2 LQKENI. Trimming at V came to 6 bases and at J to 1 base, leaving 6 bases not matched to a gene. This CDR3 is CASSRGSSSYEQYF. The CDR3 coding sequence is TGTGCCAGCTCGCGGGGGTCGTCTTCCTACGAGCAGTACTTC.

CDR3 sequence: CASRTRAGEQYF. CDR3 nucleotides: TGCGCCAGCAGAACCCGGGCCGGCGAGCAGTACTTC. This chain links TRBV5-1 with TRBJ2-7; D not resolved. The V gene lost 5 bases and the J gene lost 6 bases, with 12 bases spanning the gap. Germline assignment: CDR1 SGHRS and CDR2 YFSETQ. This CDR3 has 12 residues.

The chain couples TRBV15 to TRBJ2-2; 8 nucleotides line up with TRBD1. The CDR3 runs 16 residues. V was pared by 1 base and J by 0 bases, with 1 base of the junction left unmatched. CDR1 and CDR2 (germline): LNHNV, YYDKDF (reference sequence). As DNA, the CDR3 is TGTGCCACCAGCAGAGTGGACAGGGCGAACACCGGGGAGCTGTTTTTT. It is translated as CATSRVDRANTGELFF.

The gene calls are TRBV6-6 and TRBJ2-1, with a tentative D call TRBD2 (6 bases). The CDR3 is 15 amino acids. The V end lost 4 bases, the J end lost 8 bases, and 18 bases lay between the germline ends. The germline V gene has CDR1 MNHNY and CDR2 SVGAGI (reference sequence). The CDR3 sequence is CASSFGGEKLDEQFF. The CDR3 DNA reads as TGTGCCAGCAGTTTCGGCGGGGAAAAGCTCGATGAGCAGTTCTTC.

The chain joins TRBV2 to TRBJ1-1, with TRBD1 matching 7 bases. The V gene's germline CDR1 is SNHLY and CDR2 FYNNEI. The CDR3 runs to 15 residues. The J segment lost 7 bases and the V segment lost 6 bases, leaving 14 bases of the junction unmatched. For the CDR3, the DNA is TGTGCCAGCAGCGAGTGGTCCCGGGACAGTTATGAAGCTTTCTTT. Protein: CASSEWSRDSYEAFF.

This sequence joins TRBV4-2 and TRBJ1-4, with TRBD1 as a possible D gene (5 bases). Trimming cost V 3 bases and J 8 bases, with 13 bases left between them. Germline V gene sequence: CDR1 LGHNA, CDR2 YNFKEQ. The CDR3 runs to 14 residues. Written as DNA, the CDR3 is TGTGCCAGCAGCCAGGTCGGGGGTGACGAAAAACTGTTTTTT. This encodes CASSQVGGDEKLFF.

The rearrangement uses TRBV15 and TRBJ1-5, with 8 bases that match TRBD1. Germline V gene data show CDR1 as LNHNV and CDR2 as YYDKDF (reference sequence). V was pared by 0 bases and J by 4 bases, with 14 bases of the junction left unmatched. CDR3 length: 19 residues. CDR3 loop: CATSRDLRGIGQGNQPQHF. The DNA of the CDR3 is TGTGCCACCAGCAGAGATTTGAGGGGGATAGGACAGGGTAATCAGCCCCAGCATTTT. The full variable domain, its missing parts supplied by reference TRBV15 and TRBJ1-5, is DAMVIQNPRYQVTQFGKPVTLSCSQTLNHNVMYWYQQKSSQAPKLLFHYYDKDFNNEADTPDNFQSRRPNTSFCFLDIRSPGLGDTAMYLCATSRDLRGIGQGNQPQHFGDGTRLSIL.

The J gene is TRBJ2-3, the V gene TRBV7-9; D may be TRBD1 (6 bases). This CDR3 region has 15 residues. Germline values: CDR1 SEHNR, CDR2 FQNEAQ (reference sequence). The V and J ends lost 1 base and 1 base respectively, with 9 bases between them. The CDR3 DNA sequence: TGTGCCAGCAGCTTAGGGGGGCGGGGCACAGATACGCAGTATTTT. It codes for CASSLGGRGTDTQYF.

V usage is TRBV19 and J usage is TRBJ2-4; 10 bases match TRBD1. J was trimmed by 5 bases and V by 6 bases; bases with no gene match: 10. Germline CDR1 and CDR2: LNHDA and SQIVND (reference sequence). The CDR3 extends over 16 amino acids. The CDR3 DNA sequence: TGTGCCAGTAGGAGACAGACAGGGGGCACGGAAAACATTCAGTACTTC. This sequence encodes CASRRQTGGTENIQYF.

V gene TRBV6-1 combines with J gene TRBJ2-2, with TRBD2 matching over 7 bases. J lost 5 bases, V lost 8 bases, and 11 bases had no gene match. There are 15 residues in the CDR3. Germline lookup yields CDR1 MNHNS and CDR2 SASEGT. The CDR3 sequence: CASRPSGVGTGELFF. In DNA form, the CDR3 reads TGTGCCAGCCGGCCAAGCGGGGTCGGGACCGGGGAGCTGTTTTTT.